Sequencing of this TCR beta chain was carried out in a study of control samples from healthy donors and cancer patients. Sequencing used immunoSEQ multiplex PCR; TCRdb keeps in-frame clones, though not all of them. Among 150,000 to 200,000 clones, about 87% were seen once, and the ten largest hold 12%. Germline loops: CDR1 SGHKS, CDR2 YYEKEE (reference sequence). This CDR3 contains 14 residues. V was cut by 4 bases and J by 0 bases, with 9 bases left in between. V and J are TRBV5-5 and TRBJ2-3; D ambiguous. The TCR was taken from a man aged 25-45 years in good health. Sequencing was done on a sample of blood. CDR3 bases: TGTGCCAGCAGCCCCCCCGCTAGCACAGATACGCAGTATTTT. It translates to CASSPPASTDTQYF.